This TCR beta chain was obtained from a study of beta chain features in type 1 diabetes. Turning to the study itself: Across all samples, about 100,000,000 sorted cells were examined. Study conclusions and caveats: PCR might favor shorter templates, equally in patients and controls. Moderate but significant shortening of TCRB CDR3s was recorded in all four CD4+ subsets from Type 1 diabetes patients. Whether HLA type influences TCRB rearrangement remained unresolved here. There was a possibility that cDNA sequencing over-represented cells with high TCR expression.

Investigators reverse transcribed all isolated RNA, so they sequenced expressed TCRB transcripts. The protocol was immunoSEQ multiplex PCR, while the TCRdb copy is restricted to in-frame clones and leaves out a portion. In the table there are about 300,000 clones, roughly 13% of which are singletons. Germline lookup yields CDR1 SNHLY and CDR2 FYNNEI. The V and J ends lost 7 bases and 1 base respectively, with 14 bases between them. The CDR3 is made up of 14 amino acids. Only a few counts were recorded for this clone. Its cognate antigen is unknown. The origin of this receptor is a woman aged 18-30 years with type 1 diabetes. The chain carries TRBV2 and TRBJ2-7, with a possible D match to TRBD2 (6 bases). Sequencing used naive CD4+ T cells from blood. The CDR3 loop is CASINQRASYEQYF. DNA for the CDR3: TGTGCCAGCATAAATCAGCGGGCTTCCTACGAGCAGTACTTC.